The 12 T cell receptor beta chains given below trace back to one sample, sequenced in a study of cytomegalovirus exposure and HLA in healthy donors. 13 Jbeta primers and 60 Vbeta primers were used for the PCR. This table comes from immunoSEQ multiplex PCR, and its TCRdb copy is limited to in-frame clones, with some not included. In the table there are more than 60,000 clones, roughly 70% of which are singletons. Sequenced sample: PBMCs. Every receptor here comes from a middle-aged man in good health and CMV-seropositive.

This clone was detected a few times. V gene TRBV27 combines with J gene TRBJ1-6, with D perhaps matching TRBD1 (5 bases). This CDR3 is 14 amino acids long. Germline V gene sequence: CDR1 MNHEY, CDR2 SMNVEV (reference sequence). Trimming shortened V by 5 bases and J by 19 bases, and 24 bases separated the two germline ends. CDR3 in amino acids: CASSPRDRPGRVHF. In DNA, the CDR3 is TGTGCCAGCAGTCCCCGGGACCGCCCCGGGAGGGTGCACTTT.

This sequence joins TRBV2 and TRBJ2-3; the D gene is possibly TRBD2 (5 bases). Germline V gives CDR1 SNHLY, CDR2 FYNNEI. This CDR3 comprises 14 residues. Trimming stripped 7 bases from V and 5 bases from J, with 16 bases between. The CDR3 DNA sequence: TGTGCCAGCACAACGGGATCTGGGGTAGATACGCAGTATTTT. It yields the protein CASTTGSGVDTQYF.

The chain carries TRBV2 and TRBJ1-1; 11 bases are shared with TRBD1. The CDR3 sequence is 14 residues long. V lost 10 bases and J lost 8; bases outside the gene matches: 12. Germline V CDR1 and CDR2: SNHLY, FYNNEI. Here the CDR3 DNA reads TGTGCCACCTACTTGGACAGGGGGCTTGGGGAAGCTTTCTTT. Residues: CATYLDRGLGEAFF.

The rearrangement uses TRBV5-1 and TRBJ2-3; tentative D call: TRBD1 (5 bases). Between the trimmed V and J ends, which lost 4 bases and 7 bases, there was a span of 13 bases. The CDR3 consists of 13 residues. The germline V gene has CDR1 SGHRS and CDR2 YFSETQ. CDR3 sequence (DNA): TGCGCCAGCAGCGAGAATCCAGGGAATACGCAGTATTTT. Its translation: CASSENPGNTQYF.

This clone was observed a single time. V is TRBV27 and J is TRBJ2-1, with TRBD1 matching 9 bases. The CDR3 covers 15 residues. The germline V gene has CDR1 MNHEY and CDR2 SMNVEV (reference sequence). V lost 8 bases to trimming and J lost 2 bases; unmatched junction nucleotides: 7. The CDR3 protein is CASQVGTGPYNEQFF. The CDR3 DNA reads TGTGCCAGCCAGGTCGGGACAGGGCCCTACAATGAGCAGTTCTTC.

The CDR3 reads CASSVSGAAYEQYF. As DNA, the CDR3 is TGTGCCAGCAGCGTCAGCGGGGCCGCCTACGAGCAGTACTTC. The chain joins TRBV11-3 to TRBJ2-7, with 7 positions matching TRBD2. V lost 5 bases and J lost 2; bases outside the gene matches: 6. This CDR3 spans 14 amino acids. Germline loops: CDR1 SGHNT, CDR2 YENEEA. The full variable domain, its missing parts supplied by reference TRBV11-3 and TRBJ2-7, is EAGVVQSPRYKIIEKKQPVAFWCNPISGHNTLYWYLQNLGQGPELLIRYENEEAVDDSQLPKDRFSAERLKGVDSTLKIQPAELGDSAVYLCASSVSGAAYEQYFGPGTRLTVT.

The chain is built from TRBV30 and TRBJ2-1, with TRBD1 as a possible D gene (6 bases). The CDR3 spans 11 residues. CDR1 GTSNPN and CDR2 SVGIG come from the germline V gene (reference sequence). With 5 bases removed from V and 11 bases from J, the gap between germline ends came to 13 bases. The CDR3 nucleotides read TGTGCCTGGGCAAACAGGGAGCAGCAGTTCTTC. Translating gives CAWANREQQFF.

The chain employs TRBV7-6 and TRBJ1-4; D may be TRBD1 (5 bases). The V end was cut by 0 bases, the J end by 5 bases, with 10 bases between. Per germline, CDR1 SGHVS and CDR2 FNYEAQ. This CDR3 has 15 amino acids. Written as DNA, the CDR3 is TGTGCCAGCAGCTTAGCGGCCGACAGAAATGAAAAACTGTTTTTT. Its translation: CASSLAADRNEKLFF.

This chain links TRBV30 with TRBJ1-5; TRBD1 is a possible D gene (6 bases). Germline assignment: CDR1 GTSNPN and CDR2 SVGIG (reference sequence). V lost 3 bases, J lost 12 bases, and 15 bases lay in between. This CDR3 has 12 amino acids. CDR3 coding DNA: TGTGCCTGGAGCCGGAGGGGGGGGAGCCAGCATTTT. This encodes CAWSRRGGSQHF.

This clone was observed a handful of times. This chain links TRBV10-3 with TRBJ2-1; 7 bases match TRBD2. The junction had 14 bases not matched to a gene; V was cut back by 3 bases and J by 6 bases. CDR1 and CDR2 (germline): ENHRY, SYGVKD. The CDR3 runs to 17 residues. CDR3 sequence (DNA): TGTGCCATCAGTGAAGGACGGGGGGAGATATTGGGCAATGAGCAGTTCTTC. Translated: CAISEGRGEILGNEQFF.

The gene calls are TRBV6-5 and TRBJ2-1; TRBD1 matches at 9 bases. This CDR3 has 15 residues. CDR1 is MNHEY, CDR2 SVGAGI, per germline. The J segment lost 3 bases and the V segment lost 6 bases, leaving 6 bases of the junction unmatched. DNA of the CDR3: TGTGCCAGCAGGGCCGGGACAGGGCTCTACAATGAGCAGTTCTTC. Amino acids: CASRAGTGLYNEQFF.

The V and J genes are TRBV27 and TRBJ1-5; no definite D call. CDR3 size: 14 residues. Between the trimmed V and J ends, which lost 2 bases and 5 bases, there was a span of 10 bases. Germline V gene sequence: CDR1 MNHEY, CDR2 SMNVEV (reference sequence). CDR3 in amino acids: CASSLEAPYQPQHF. The DNA of the CDR3 is TGTGCCAGCAGTTTAGAGGCCCCCTATCAGCCCCAGCATTTT.